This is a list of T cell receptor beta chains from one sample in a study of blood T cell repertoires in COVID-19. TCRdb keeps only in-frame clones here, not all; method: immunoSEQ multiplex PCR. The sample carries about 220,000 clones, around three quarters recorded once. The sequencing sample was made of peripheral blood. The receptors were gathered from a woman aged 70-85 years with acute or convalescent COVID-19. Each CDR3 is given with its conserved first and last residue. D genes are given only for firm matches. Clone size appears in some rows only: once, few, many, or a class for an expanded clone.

DNA: TGTGCCAGCAGCCAAGATAGTAAGACGGGACTAGCTGCAAGGAGCACAGATACGCAGTATTTT
CDR3: CASSQDSKTGLAARSTDTQYF
V: TRBV3-1/TRBV3-2
size: -
D: TRBD2
J: TRBJ2-3

DNA: TGTGCCAGCAGCTCTGCCGGGATGGAGACCCAGTACTTC
CDR3: CASSSAGMETQYF
V: TRBV7-2
size: few
D: -
J: TRBJ2-5

DNA: TGTGCCAGCAGCGTAGCAGAATCACAGACTTCACCCCTCCACTTT
CDR3: CASSVAESQTSPLHF
V: TRBV9
size: -
D: -
J: TRBJ1-6

DNA: TGTGCCATCAGTGAGAGCCAGGAAACATATGGCTACACCTTC
CDR3: CAISESQETYGYTF
V: TRBV10-3
size: once
D: -
J: TRBJ1-2

DNA: TGTGCCAGCAGAGACACAGGAGAGCCCACAGATACGCAGTATTTT
CDR3: CASRDTGEPTDTQYF
V: TRBV28
size: -
D: -
J: TRBJ2-3

DNA: TGTGCCAGCAGTGAAATATATGGGGGCCTTAACTATGGCTACACCTTC
CDR3: CASSEIYGGLNYGYTF
V: TRBV2
size: few
D: -
J: TRBJ1-2

DNA: TGTGCCAGTAGTTGGTCGACTAGGAACACTGAAGCTTTCTTT
CDR3: CASSWSTRNTEAFF
V: TRBV19
size: few
D: -
J: TRBJ1-1

DNA: TGTGCTAGTGGTTTGGGGACAGGGTTCACAGATACGCAGTATTTT
CDR3: CASGLGTGFTDTQYF
V: TRBV12-5
size: -
D: TRBD1
J: TRBJ2-3

DNA: TGTGCCAGCAGTCCAGGGGCCAATCAGCCCCAGCATTTT
CDR3: CASSPGANQPQHF
V: TRBV27
size: -
D: -
J: TRBJ1-5

DNA: TGTGCCAGCAGCCACGGGACAGCCAATCAGCCCCAGCATTTT
CDR3: CASSHGTANQPQHF
V: TRBV5-8
size: once
D: TRBD1
J: TRBJ1-5

DNA: TGTGCCAGCAGCGTAGGGGCTAGCGGGGGGGCTGGCACAGATACGCAGTATTTT
CDR3: CASSVGASGGAGTDTQYF
V: TRBV9
size: -
D: TRBD2
J: TRBJ2-3

DNA: TGCGCCAGCAGTACTACTGTAGGGAGGGCGAGGGGCTACACCTTC
CDR3: CASSTTVGRARGYTF
V: TRBV23-1
size: -
D: -
J: TRBJ1-2